This TCR beta chain was found in a study of human thymus T cells. Worth noting for this clone: Its antigen is unidentified.

The source of the thymus tissue was resections taken during corrective heart surgery. Donation came from healthy Finnish infants having corrective surgery for congenital heart defects. Method: immunoSEQ multiplex PCR; TCRdb's copy keeps in-frame clones and lacks some. The table records some 130,000 clones, about 94% of them present only once. Germline lookup yields CDR1 SGHDN and CDR2 FVKESK. The CDR3 runs 19 residues. J gave up 5 bases and V 0 bases, and 14 bases lay outside the gene matches. Findings and caveats of the study: Gene usage (both V and J) appeared biased in thymic and blood repertoires.

This chain connects TRBV14 to TRBJ2-2; 8 nucleotides agree with TRBD1. Sequenced input: thymus tissue. The receptor's source is a boy under two years old with a congenital heart defect but otherwise immunologically healthy. In DNA, the CDR3 is TGTGCCAGCAGCCAAGATCGGGCTCGACAGGGGCGGAGGACCGGGGAGCTGTTTTTT. Translating it yields CASSQDRARQGRRTGELFF.